This T cell receptor (beta chain) was profiled in a study of post-analysis software for immune sequencing data. Whole-study context: The cohort encompassed relapsing-remitting, secondary progressive and progressive-relapsing multiple sclerosis disease courses. Study observations and caveats: Among multiple sclerosis patients, normalized Chao1 diversity was significantly below that of controls. Strong co-clustering by F measure was evident for samples that had been prepared in the same batch.

With respect to this clonotype: The antigen is undetermined.

Unique molecular identifiers tagged the TCR beta cDNA libraries. T cells, 1 to 10 million of them, yielded some 500,000 cDNA molecules. TCRdb reprocessed the PCR reads via MiXCR and lists one record per CDR3 protein. The sample contains more than 500,000 distinct CDR3 sequences, around a third of which appear only once. The source of this sequence is a girl under 18 with multiple sclerosis. The sequenced sample was blood.

CDR3 region: CSARDLQTSGGESYNEQFF. The CDR3, as DNA: TGCAGTGCTAGAGACTTGCAGACTAGCGGGGGGGAATCCTACAATGAGCAGTTCTTC. The J gene is TRBJ2-1, the V gene TRBV20-1; TRBD2 aligns across 14 bases. Germline loops: CDR1 DFQATT, CDR2 SNEGSKA (reference sequence). The V gene end was trimmed by 0 bases and the J gene end by 1 base; junction bases not matched to a gene: 8. This CDR3 contains 19 residues.